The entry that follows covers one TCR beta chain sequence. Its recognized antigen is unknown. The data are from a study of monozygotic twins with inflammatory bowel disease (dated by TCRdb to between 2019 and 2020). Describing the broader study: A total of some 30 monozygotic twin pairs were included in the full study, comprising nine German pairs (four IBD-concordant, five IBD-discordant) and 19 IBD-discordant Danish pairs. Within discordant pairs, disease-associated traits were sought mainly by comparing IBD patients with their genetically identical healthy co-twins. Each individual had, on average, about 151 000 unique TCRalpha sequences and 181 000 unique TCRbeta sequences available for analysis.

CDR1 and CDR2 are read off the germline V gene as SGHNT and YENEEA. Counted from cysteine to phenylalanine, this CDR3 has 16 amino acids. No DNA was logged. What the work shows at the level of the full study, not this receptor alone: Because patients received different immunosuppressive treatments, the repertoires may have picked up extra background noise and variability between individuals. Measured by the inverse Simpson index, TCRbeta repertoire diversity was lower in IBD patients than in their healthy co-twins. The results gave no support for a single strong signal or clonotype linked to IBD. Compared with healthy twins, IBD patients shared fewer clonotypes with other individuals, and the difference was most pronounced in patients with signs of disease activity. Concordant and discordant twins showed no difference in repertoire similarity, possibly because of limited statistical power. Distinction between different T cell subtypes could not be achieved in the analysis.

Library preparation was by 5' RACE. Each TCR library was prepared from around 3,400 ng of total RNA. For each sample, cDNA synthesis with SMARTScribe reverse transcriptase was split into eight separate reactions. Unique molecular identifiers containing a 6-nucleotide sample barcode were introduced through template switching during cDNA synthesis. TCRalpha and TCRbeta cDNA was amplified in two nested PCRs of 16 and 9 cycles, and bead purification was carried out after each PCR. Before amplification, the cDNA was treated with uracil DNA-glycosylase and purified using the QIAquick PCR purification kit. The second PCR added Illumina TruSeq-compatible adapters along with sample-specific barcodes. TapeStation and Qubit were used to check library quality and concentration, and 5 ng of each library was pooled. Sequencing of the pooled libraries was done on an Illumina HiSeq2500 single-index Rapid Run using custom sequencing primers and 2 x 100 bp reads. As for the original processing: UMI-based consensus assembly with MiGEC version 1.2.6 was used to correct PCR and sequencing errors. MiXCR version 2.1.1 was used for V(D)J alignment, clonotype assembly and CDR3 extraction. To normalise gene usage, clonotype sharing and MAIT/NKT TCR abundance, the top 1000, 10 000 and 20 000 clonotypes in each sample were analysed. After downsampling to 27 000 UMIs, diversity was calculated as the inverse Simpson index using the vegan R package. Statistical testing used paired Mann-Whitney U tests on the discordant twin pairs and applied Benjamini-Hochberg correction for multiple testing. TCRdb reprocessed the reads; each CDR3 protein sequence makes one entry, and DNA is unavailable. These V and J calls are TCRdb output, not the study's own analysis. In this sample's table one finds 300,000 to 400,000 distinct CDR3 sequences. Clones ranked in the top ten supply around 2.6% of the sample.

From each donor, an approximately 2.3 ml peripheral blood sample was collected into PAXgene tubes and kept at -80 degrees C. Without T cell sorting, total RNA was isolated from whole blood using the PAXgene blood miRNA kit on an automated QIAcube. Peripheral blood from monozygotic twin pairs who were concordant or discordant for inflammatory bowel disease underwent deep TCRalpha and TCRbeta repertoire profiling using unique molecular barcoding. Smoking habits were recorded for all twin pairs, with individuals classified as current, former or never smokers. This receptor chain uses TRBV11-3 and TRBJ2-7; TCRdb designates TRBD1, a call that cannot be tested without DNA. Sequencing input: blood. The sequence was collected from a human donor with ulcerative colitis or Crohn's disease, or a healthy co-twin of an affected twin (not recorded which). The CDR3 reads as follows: CASSLGGGAPRNEQYF.